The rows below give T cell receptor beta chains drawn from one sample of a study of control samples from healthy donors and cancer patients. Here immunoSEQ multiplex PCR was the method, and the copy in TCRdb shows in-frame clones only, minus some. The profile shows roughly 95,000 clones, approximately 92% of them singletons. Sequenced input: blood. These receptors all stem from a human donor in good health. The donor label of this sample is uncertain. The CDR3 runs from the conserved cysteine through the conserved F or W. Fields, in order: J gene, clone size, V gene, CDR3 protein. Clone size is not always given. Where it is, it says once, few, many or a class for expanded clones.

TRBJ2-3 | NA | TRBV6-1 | CASSEGTTFTDTQYF
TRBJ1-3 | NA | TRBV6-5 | CASTGGPRSGNTIYF
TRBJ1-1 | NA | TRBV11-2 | CASSSPYRTMNTEAFF
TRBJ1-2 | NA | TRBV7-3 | CASSLSRVGQGAYGYTF
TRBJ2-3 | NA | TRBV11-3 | CASSLSTGYTDTQYF
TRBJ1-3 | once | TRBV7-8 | CASGIHPGSGIGNTIYF
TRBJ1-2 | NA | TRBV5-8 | CASSSAGEDYGYTF
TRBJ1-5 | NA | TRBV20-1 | CSASETANQPQHF
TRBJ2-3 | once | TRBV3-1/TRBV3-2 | CASSQGGLAVTSTDTQYF
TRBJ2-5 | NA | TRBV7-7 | CASSLGTSYQETQYF
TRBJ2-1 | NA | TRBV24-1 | CATSDTIAGGGFEQFF
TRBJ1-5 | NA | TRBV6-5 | CASRDGGRNQPQHF
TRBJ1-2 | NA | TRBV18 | CASSPTGDTYGYTF
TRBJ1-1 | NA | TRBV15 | CATSREVVRNTEAFF
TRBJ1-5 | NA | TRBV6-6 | CASRRQGVQPQHF
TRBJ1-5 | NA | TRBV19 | CASSIEGGQPQHF